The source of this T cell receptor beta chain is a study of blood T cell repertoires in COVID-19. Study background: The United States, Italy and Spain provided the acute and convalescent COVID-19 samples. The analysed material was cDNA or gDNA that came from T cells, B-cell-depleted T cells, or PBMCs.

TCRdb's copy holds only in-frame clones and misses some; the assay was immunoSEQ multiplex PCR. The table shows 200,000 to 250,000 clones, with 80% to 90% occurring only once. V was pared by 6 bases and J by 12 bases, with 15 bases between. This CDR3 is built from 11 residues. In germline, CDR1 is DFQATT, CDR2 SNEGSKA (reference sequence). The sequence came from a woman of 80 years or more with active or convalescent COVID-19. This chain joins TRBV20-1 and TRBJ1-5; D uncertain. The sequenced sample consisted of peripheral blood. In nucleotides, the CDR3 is TGCAGTGCCGTACAAGCGAATTTCCAGCATTTT. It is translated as CSAVQANFQHF.